The following is a T cell receptor beta chain sequence with its context. This entry is derived from a study of follicular helper T cells after annual influenza vaccination. The CDR3 totals 15 residues. Germline V CDR1 and CDR2: LGHNA, YSLEER. V lost 4 bases and J 3 bases, leaving 15 bases between the germline ends. Method: immunoSEQ multiplex PCR; TCRdb's copy keeps in-frame clones and lacks some. Counted here are thousands of clones, 75% to 85% occurring once; the ten biggest clones make up 0.75% to 0.95%. Regarding time point: 2015-2016 season, pre-vaccination. The V and J genes are TRBV4-3 and TRBJ1-2; tentatively, D is TRBD1 (6 bases). The sequence derives from an adult who received the influenza vaccine. This specimen was CXCR5- memory CD4+ T cells sorted from blood, taken on the day of influenza vaccination. CDR3 protein: CASSLEEGGHYGYTF. In nucleotides, the CDR3 is TGCGCCAGCAGCCTCGAAGAAGGGGGACACTATGGCTACACCTTC.